The rows below give T cell receptor beta chains drawn from one sample of a study of T cell responses to AZD1222 COVID-19 vaccine. TCRdb keeps only in-frame clones here, not all; method: immunoSEQ multiplex PCR. The sample includes 100,000 to 150,000 clones, around 90% of them seen just once. Sequenced here: peripheral blood, sampled on day 0 of AZD1222 vaccination. The receptors derive from an adult in good health. CDR3s include the opening cysteine and the closing phenylalanine or tryptophan. The D gene is left open where the match is weak. Some rows mark clone size as missing; the rest say once, few, many or name a class of expanded clone.

>-|TRBJ1-3|TRBV3-1/TRBV3-2|-
TGTGCCAGCAGCCCCGTGGGGGGAAACACCATATATTTT
CASSPVGGNTIYF
>-|TRBJ2-7|TRBV4-3|-
TGCGCCAGCAGCCAAGATTCGGGCGGAGCCTACGAGCAGTACTTC
CASSQDSGGAYEQYF
>TRBD1|TRBJ2-5|TRBV6-5|-
TGTGCCAGCGGGACAGGGGGCGGGAAGACCCAGTACTTC
CASGTGGGKTQYF
>TRBD2|TRBJ2-3|TRBV10-3|-
TGTGCCGTGGCAAAGGGACTAGCGGGGGGAACAGATACGCAGTATTTT
CAVAKGLAGGTDTQYF
>-|TRBJ2-3|TRBV6-4|medium-sized
TGTGCCAGCAGTGACTCGACAGAAACAGATACGCAGTATTTT
CASSDSTETDTQYF
>-|TRBJ1-3|TRBV19|-
TGTGCCAGTAGTATAGATGTTGAGGAACCCGGCTCTGGAAACACCATATATTTT
CASSIDVEEPGSGNTIYF
>-|TRBJ2-5|TRBV7-9|-
TGTGCCAGCAGCTTGGAGGACAGCCAAGAGACCCAGTACTTC
CASSLEDSQETQYF
>-|TRBJ2-7|TRBV21-1|-
TGTGCCAGCAGCAAGCGGAGAGCTCCGAAGAACCACTTCCCTCACCGCTACGAGCAGTACTTC
CASSKRRAPKNHFPHRYEQYF
>-|TRBJ1-5|TRBV28|-
TGTGCCGATCAGGGAATAGGTCAGCCCCAGCATTTT
CADQGIGQPQHF
>TRBD1|TRBJ2-7|TRBV27|-
TGTGCCAGCAGAAGACAGGGGTTATTGTCGTCCTACGAGCAGTACTTC
CASRRQGLLSSYEQYF
>-|TRBJ1-1|TRBV6-5|-
TGTGCCACCAGTTCGGTCGGGGCTCAAATGAACACTGAAGCTTTCTTT
CATSSVGAQMNTEAFF